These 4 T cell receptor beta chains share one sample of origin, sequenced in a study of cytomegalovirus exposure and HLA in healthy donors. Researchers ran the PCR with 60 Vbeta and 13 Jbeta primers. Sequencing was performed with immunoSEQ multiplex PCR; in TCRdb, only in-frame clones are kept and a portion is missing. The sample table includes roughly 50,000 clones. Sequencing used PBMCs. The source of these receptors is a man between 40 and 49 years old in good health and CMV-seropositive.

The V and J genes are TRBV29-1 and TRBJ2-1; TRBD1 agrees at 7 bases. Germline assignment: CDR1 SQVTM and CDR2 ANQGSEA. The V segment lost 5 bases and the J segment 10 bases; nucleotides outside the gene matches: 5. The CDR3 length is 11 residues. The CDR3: CSVRTGEEQFF. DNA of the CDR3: TGCAGCGTTAGAACAGGGGAGGAGCAGTTCTTC.

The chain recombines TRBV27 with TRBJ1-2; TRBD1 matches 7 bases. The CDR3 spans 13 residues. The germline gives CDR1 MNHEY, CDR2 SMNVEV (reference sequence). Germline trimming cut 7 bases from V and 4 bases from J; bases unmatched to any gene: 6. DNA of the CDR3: TGTGCCAGCAAAGGGAACAGGGGCTATGGCTACACCTTC. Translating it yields CASKGNRGYGYTF.

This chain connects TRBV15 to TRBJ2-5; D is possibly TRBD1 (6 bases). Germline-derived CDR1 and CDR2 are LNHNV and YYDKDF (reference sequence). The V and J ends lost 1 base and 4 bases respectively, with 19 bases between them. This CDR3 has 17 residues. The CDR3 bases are TGTGCCACCAGCAGAGGTTCCGGGACACATAGAACAGAGACCCAGTACTTC. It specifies CATSRGSGTHRTETQYF.

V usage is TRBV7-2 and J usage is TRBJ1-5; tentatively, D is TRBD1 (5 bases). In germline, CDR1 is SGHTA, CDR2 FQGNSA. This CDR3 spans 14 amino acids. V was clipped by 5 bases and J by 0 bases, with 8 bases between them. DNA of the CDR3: TGTGCCAGCAGCGCGGGACTTAGCAATCAGCCCCAGCATTTT. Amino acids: CASSAGLSNQPQHF.